A single sample gave rise to the 10 T cell receptor beta chains below, sequenced in a study of blood T cell repertoires in COVID-19. The table came from immunoSEQ multiplex PCR; TCRdb's copy has only in-frame clones and leaves some out. In the table there are roughly 43,000 clones, 88% of which are singletons. Sequenced sample: peripheral blood. The source of these receptors is a human donor in a cohort sampled during active COVID-19.

The CDR3 DNA reads as TGTGCCAGCAGTTTAGTAGAAAACACCGGGGAGCTGTTTTTT. Translation gives CASSLVENTGELFF. The chain combines TRBV28 with TRBJ2-2; D is undetermined. CDR3 size: 14 residues. V gave up 2 bases and J gave up 2 bases, with 6 bases separating them. Per germline, CDR1 MDHEN and CDR2 SYDVKM. Filled out from reference TRBV28 and TRBJ2-2, the complete variable domain reads DVKVTQSSRYLVKRTGEKVFLECVQDMDHENMFWYRQDPGLGLRLIYFSYDVKMKEKGDIPEGYSVSREKKERFSLILESASTNQTSMYLCASSLVENTGELFFGEGSRLTVL.

This rearrangement joins TRBV7-9 to TRBJ1-2; 11 positions agree with TRBD1. From germline, CDR1 is SEHNR and CDR2 FQNEAQ (reference sequence). V gave up 5 bases and J gave up 8 bases; unmatched junction bases: 10. The CDR3 consists of 15 residues. CDR3: CASSREDRGLGGYTF. The CDR3 DNA reads as TGTGCCAGCAGCCGAGAGGACAGGGGGCTTGGCGGCTACACCTTC.

The V call is TRBV5-1, the J call TRBJ1-5; 7 bases map to TRBD1. The germline gives CDR1 SGHRS, CDR2 YFSETQ. The CDR3 runs to 18 residues. V shed 1 base, J shed 6 bases, and the junction held 16 bases outside the gene matches. CDR3 coding DNA: TGCGCCAGCAGCTTGAGGTCGGTACAGGGGTCTGGGTTTCAGCCCCAGCATTTT. Its protein is CASSLRSVQGSGFQPQHF.

The chain combines TRBV4-1 with TRBJ2-5; 9 bases match TRBD1. The length of the CDR3 is 14 residues. V lost 4 bases, J lost 4 bases, and 4 bases stayed unmatched. Germline-derived CDR1 and CDR2 are MGHRA and YSYEKL. This CDR3 is CASSRPGQGETQYF. The CDR3, as DNA: TGCGCCAGCAGCCGGCCGGGACAGGGAGAGACCCAGTACTTC.

CDR3 sequence: CASSALAGPYEQYF. The CDR3 DNA is TGCGCCAGCAGTGCCCTAGCGGGCCCCTACGAGCAGTACTTC. The chain employs TRBV10-1 and TRBJ2-7, with 8 bases aligning to TRBD2. CDR3 length: 14 residues. Germline CDR1 WNHNN, CDR2 SYGVQD (reference sequence). J lost 2 bases, V lost 4 bases, and 4 bases had no gene match.

The chain has TRBV5-5 and TRBJ2-7; 8 bases are a match to TRBD2. The germline V gene has CDR1 SGHKS and CDR2 YYEKEE (reference sequence). CDR3 length equals 16 residues. V lost 4 bases, J lost 1 base, and 10 bases stayed unmatched. This CDR3 reads CASSPSSGRPSYEQYF. The CDR3 nucleotides read TGTGCCAGCAGCCCCTCGAGCGGGAGACCGTCCTACGAGCAGTACTTC.

V is TRBV11-2 and J is TRBJ2-2; D is undetermined. Germline lookup yields CDR1 SGHAT and CDR2 FQNNGV. Trimming removed 5 bases from V and 15 bases from J, with 13 bases in between. The CDR3 runs 11 residues. CDR3 sequence: CASSPPASVFF. The DNA of the CDR3 is TGTGCCAGCAGCCCCCCCGCCTCGGTGTTTTTT.

The chain couples TRBV30 to TRBJ2-7, with D possibly matching TRBD1 (6 bases). The CDR3 is 14 amino acids. Per germline, CDR1 GTSNPN and CDR2 SVGIG (reference sequence). The V and J ends lost 4 bases and 3 bases respectively, with 16 bases between them. The CDR3 sequence is CAWKETGHDYEQYF. The CDR3 DNA follows: TGTGCCTGGAAGGAAACGGGACACGACTACGAGCAGTACTTC.

The chain couples TRBV12-3 or TRBV12-4 to TRBJ2-7, with TRBD2 matching over 11 bases. This CDR3 is built from 13 residues. V lost 8 bases and J lost 2; bases outside the gene matches: 2. The CDR3 sequence is CASGTSGPYEQYF. The CDR3 bases are TGTGCCAGCGGGACTAGCGGCCCCTACGAGCAGTACTTC.

This rearrangement joins TRBV28 to TRBJ2-7; 7 bases fit TRBD2. The CDR3 consists of 14 residues. J lost 5 bases, V lost 3 bases, and 7 bases had no gene match. The germline gives CDR1 MDHEN, CDR2 SYDVKM. This CDR3 reads CASSFGGSPDEQYF. The CDR3 DNA reads as TGTGCCAGCAGTTTTGGCGGGAGCCCCGACGAGCAGTACTTC.